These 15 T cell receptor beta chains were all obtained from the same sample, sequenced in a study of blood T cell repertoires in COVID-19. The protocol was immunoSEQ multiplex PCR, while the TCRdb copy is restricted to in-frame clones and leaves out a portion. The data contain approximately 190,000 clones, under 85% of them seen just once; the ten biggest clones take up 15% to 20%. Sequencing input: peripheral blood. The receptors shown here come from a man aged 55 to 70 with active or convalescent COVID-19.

CDR3 sequence: CASSIQGEFF. In nucleotides, the CDR3 is TGTGCCAGCAGCATACAGGGGGAGTTCTTC. The rearrangement uses TRBV7-2 and TRBJ2-1, with 8 bases that match TRBD1. The CDR3 is made up of 10 amino acids. The V gene end was trimmed by 5 bases and the J gene end by 14 bases; junction bases not matched to a gene: 2. Per the germline V gene, CDR1 is SGHTA and CDR2 is FQGNSA.

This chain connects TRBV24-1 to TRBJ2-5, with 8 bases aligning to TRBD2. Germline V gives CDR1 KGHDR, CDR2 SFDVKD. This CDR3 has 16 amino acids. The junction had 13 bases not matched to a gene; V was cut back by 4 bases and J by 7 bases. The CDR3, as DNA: TGTGCCACCAGTGACCTCGATTGGGAAAGCGGGGGGACCCAGTACTTC. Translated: CATSDLDWESGGTQYF.

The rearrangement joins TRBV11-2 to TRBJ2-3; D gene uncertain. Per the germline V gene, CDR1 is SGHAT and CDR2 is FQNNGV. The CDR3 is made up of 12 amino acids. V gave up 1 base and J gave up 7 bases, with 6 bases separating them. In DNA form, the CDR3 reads TGTGCCAGCAGCTTAGGTCCCAATACGCAGTATTTT. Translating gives CASSLGPNTQYF.

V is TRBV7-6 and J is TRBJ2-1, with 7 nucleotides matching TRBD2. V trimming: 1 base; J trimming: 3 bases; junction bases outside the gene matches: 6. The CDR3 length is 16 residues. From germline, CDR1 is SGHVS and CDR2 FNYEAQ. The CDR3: CASSLVAQRGYNEQFF. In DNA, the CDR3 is TGTGCCAGCAGCTTAGTAGCCCAGCGGGGCTACAATGAGCAGTTCTTC.

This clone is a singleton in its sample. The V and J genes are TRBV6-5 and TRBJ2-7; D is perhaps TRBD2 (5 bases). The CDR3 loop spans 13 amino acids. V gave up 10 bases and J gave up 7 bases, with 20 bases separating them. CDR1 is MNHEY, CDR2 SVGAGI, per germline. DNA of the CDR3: TGTGCCACCTTACCCGACGGTGAGCGGGAGCAGTACTTC. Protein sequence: CATLPDGEREQYF.

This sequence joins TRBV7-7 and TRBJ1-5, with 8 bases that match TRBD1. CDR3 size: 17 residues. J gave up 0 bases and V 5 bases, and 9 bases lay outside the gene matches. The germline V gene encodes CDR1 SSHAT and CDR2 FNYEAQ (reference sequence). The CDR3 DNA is TGTGCCAGCAGCCGGACAGGGAGGGATCATAGCAATCAGCCCCAGCATTTT. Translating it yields CASSRTGRDHSNQPQHF.

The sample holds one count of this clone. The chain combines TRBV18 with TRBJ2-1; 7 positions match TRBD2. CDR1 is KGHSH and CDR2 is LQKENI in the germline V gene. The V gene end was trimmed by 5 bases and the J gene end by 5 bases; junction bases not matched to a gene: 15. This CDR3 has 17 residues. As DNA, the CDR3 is TGTGCCAGCTCATTCCCCGACCGGGTCCGGGAGGACAATGAGCAGTTCTTC. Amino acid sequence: CASSFPDRVREDNEQFF.

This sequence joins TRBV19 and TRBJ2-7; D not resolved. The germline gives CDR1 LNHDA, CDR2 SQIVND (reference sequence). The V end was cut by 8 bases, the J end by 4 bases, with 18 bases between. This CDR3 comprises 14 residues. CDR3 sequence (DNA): TGTGCCAGTGCTGACACTCTAACCAGGTACGAGCAGTACTTC. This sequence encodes CASADTLTRYEQYF.

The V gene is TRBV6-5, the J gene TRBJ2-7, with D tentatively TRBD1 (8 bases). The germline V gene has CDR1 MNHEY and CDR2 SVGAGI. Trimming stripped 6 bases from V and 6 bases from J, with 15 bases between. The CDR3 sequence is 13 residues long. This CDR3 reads CASRAGGGGEQYF. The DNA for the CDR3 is TGTGCCAGCAGGGCAGGGGGCGGGGGCGAGCAGTACTTC.

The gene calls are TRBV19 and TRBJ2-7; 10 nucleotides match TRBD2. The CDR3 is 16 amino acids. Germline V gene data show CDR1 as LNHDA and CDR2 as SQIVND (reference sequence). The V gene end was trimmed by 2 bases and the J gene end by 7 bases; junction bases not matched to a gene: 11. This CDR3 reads CASSISGTSVFGEQYF. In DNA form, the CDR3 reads TGTGCCAGTAGTATAAGCGGGACTAGCGTTTTTGGAGAGCAGTACTTC. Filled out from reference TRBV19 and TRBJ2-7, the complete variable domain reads DGGITQSPKYLFRKEGQNVTLSCEQNLNHDAMYWYRQDPGQGLRLIYYSQIVNDFQKGDIAEGYSVSREKKESFPLTVTSAQKNPTAFYLCASSISGTSVFGEQYFGPGTRLTVT.

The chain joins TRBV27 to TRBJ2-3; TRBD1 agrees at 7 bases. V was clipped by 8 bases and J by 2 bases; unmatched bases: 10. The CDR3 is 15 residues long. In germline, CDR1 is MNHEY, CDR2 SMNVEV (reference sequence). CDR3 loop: CASAFPGQFTDTQYF. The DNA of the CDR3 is TGTGCCAGCGCCTTCCCGGGACAGTTCACAGATACGCAGTATTTT.

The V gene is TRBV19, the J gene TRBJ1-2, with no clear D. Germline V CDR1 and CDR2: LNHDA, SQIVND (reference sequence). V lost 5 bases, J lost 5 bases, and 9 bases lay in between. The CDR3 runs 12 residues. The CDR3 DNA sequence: TGTGCCAGTAGTCCCGGTTCATATGGCTACACCTTC. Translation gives CASSPGSYGYTF.

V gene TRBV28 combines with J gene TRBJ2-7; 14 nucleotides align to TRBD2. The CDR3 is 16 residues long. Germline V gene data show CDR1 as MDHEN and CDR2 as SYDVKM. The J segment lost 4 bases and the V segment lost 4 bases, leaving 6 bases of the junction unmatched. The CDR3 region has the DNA TGTGCCAGCAGTTATATGACTAGCGGGAGGGCTTACGAGCAGTACTTC. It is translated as CASSYMTSGRAYEQYF. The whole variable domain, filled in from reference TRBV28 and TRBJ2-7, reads DVKVTQSSRYLVKRTGEKVFLECVQDMDHENMFWYRQDPGLGLRLIYFSYDVKMKEKGDIPEGYSVSREKKERFSLILESASTNQTSMYLCASSYMTSGRAYEQYFGPGTRLTVT.

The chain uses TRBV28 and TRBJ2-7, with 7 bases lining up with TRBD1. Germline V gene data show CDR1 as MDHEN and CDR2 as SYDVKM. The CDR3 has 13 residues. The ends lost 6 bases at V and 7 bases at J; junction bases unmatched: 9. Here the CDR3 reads CASRLGGGLEQYF. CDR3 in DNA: TGTGCCAGCAGATTAGGGGGCGGCTTGGAGCAGTACTTC.

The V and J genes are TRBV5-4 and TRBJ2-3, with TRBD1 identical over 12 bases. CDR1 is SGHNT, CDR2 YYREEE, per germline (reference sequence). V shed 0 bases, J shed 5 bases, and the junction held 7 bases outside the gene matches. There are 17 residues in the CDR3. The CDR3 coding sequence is TGTGCCAGCAGCTTGGAGGGACAGGGGGCAATGGGAGATACGCAGTATTTT. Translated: CASSLEGQGAMGDTQYF.